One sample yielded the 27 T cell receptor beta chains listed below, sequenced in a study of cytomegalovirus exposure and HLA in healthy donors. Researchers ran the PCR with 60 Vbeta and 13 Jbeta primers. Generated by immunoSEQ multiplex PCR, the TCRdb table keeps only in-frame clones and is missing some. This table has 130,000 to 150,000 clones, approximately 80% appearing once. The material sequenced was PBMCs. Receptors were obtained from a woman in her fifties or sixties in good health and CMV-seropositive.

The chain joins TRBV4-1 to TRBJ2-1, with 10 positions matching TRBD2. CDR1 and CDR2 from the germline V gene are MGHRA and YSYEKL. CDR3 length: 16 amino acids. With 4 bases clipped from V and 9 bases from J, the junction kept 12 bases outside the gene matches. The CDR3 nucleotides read TGCGCCAGCAGCCTGGGGGGTAGCGGGAGGTGGGGTGAGCAGTTCTTC. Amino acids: CASSLGGSGRWGEQFF.

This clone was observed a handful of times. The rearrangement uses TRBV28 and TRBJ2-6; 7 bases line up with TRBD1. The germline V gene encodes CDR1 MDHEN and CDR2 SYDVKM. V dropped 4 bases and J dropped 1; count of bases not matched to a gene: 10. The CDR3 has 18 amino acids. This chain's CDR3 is CASSSRQGLLSGANVLTF. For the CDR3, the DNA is TGTGCCAGCAGTTCTCGACAGGGATTACTATCTGGGGCCAACGTCCTGACTTTC.

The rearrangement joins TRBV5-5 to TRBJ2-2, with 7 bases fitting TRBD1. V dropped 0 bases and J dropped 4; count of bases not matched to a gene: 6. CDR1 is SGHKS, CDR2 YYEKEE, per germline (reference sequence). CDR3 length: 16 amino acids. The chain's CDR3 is CASSLGQGYGTGELFF. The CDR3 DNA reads TGTGCCAGCAGCTTGGGACAGGGCTATGGCACCGGGGAGCTGTTTTTT. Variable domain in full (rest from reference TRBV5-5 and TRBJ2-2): DAGVTQSPTHLIKTRGQQVTLRCSPISGHKSVSWYQQVLGQGPQFIFQYYEKEERGRGNFPDRFSARQFPNYSSELNVNALLLGDSALYLCASSLGQGYGTGELFFGEGSRLTVL.

CDR3 region: CASSQSQGGGNYGYTF. The CDR3 nucleotides read TGCGCCAGCAGCCAGAGCCAGGGAGGTGGTAACTATGGCTACACCTTC. This sequence joins TRBV4-1 and TRBJ1-2; a possible D gene is TRBD1 (5 bases). Germline V gene data show CDR1 as MGHRA and CDR2 as YSYEKL. CDR3 length: 16 residues. V lost 3 bases, J lost 1 base, and 15 bases lay in between.

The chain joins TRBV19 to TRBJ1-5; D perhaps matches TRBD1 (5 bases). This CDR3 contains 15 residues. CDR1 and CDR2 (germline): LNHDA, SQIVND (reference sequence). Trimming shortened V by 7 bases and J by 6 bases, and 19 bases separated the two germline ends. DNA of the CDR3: TGTGCCAGTATGGTCAGGGCGGCGCGGACTCAGCCCCAGCATTTT. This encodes CASMVRAARTQPQHF.

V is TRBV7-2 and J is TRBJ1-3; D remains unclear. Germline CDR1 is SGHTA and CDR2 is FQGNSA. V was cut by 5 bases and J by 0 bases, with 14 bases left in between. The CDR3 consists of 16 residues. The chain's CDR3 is CASSPAVRTSGNTIYF. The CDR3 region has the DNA TGTGCCAGCAGCCCCGCGGTCCGCACCTCTGGAAACACCATATATTTT.

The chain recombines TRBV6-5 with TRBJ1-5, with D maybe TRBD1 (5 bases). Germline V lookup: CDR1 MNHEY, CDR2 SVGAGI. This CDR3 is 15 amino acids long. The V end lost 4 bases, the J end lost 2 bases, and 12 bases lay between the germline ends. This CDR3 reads CASSLSQAGNQPQHF. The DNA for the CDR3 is TGTGCCAGCAGTTTATCACAGGCGGGCAATCAGCCCCAGCATTTT.

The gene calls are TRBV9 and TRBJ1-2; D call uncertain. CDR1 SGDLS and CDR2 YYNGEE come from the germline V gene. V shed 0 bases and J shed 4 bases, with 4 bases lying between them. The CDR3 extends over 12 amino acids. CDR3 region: CASSVGSYGYTF. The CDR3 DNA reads TGTGCCAGCAGCGTAGGCAGCTATGGCTACACCTTC.

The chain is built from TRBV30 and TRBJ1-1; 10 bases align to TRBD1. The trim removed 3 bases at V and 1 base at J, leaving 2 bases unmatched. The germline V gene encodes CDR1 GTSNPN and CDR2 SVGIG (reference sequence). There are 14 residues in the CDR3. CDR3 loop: CAWSGDRGNTEAFF. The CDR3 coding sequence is TGTGCCTGGAGCGGGGACAGGGGGAACACTGAAGCTTTCTTT. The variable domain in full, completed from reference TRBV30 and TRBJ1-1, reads SQTIHQWPATLVQPVGSPLSLECTVEGTSNPNLYWYRQAAGRGLQLLFYSVGIGQISSEVPQNLSASRPQDRQFILSSKKLLLSDSGFYLCAWSGDRGNTEAFFGQGTRLTVV.

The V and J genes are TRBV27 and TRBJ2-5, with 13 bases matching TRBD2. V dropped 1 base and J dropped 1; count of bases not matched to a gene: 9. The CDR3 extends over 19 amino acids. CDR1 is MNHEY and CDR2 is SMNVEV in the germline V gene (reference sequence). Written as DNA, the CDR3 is TGTGCCAGCAGTTTATTTGGGACTAGCGGGAATCTTCGCCAAGAGACCCAGTACTTC. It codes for CASSLFGTSGNLRQETQYF.

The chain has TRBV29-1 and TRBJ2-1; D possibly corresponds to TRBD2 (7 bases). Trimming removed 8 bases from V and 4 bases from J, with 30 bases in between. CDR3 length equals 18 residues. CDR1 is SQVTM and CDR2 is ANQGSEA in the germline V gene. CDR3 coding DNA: TGCAGCTTCGCGGGGGAGGGGCGCCACAGGGAGGGATACAATGAGCAGTTCTTC. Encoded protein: CSFAGEGRHREGYNEQFF.

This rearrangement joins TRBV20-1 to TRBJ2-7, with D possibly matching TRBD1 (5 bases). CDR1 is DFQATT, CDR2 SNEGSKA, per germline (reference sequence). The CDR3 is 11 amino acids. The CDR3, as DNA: TGCACAAACAGGATACCCTACGAGCAGTACTTC. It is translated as CTNRIPYEQYF.

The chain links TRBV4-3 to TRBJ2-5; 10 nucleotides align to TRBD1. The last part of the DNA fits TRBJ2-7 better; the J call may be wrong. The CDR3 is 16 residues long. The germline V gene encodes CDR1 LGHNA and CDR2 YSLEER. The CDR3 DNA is TGCGCCAGCAGCCAGAGTGGGACAGGGGAAACCTACGAGCAGTACTTC. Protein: CASSQSGTGETYEQYF.

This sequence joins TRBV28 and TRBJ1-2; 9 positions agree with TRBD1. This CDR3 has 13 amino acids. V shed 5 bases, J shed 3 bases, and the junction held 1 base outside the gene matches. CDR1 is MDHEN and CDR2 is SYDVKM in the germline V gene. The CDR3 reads CASSRQGDYGYTF. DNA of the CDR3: TGTGCCAGCAGTCGACAGGGGGACTATGGCTACACCTTC.

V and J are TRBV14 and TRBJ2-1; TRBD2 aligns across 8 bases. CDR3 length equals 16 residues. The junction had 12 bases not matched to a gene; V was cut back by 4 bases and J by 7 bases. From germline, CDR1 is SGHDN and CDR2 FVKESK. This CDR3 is CASSLYGTSDRNEQFF. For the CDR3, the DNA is TGTGCCAGCAGCCTCTACGGGACTAGTGATAGGAATGAGCAGTTCTTC.

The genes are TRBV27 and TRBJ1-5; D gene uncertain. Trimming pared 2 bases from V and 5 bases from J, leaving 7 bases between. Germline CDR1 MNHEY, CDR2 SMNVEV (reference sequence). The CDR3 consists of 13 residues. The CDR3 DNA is TGTGCCAGCAGTTTAACAAGATATCAGCCCCAGCATTTT. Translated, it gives CASSLTRYQPQHF.

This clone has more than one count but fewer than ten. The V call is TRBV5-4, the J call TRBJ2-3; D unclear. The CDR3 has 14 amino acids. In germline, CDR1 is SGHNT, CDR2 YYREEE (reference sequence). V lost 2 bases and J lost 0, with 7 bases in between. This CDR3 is CASSLRVSTDTQYF. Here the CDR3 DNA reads TGTGCCAGCAGCTTAAGAGTGAGCACAGATACGCAGTATTTT.

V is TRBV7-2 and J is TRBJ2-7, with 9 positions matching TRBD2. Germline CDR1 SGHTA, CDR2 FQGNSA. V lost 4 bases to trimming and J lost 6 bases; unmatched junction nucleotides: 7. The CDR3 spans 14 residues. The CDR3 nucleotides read TGTGCCAGCAGCTCGGGACTAGCCCCACCCGAGCAGTACTTC. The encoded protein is CASSSGLAPPEQYF.

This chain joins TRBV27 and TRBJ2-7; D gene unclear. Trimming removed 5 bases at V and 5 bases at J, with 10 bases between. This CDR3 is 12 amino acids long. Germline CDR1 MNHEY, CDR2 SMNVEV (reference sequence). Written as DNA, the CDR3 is TGTGCCAGCAGTCCCCTCCGGGACGAGCAGTACTTC. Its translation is CASSPLRDEQYF.

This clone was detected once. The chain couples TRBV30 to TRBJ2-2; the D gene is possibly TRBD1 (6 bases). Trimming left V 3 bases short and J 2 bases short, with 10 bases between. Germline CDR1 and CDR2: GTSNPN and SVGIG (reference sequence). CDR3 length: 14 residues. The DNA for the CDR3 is TGTGCCTGGAGAAAGGGGGTTAACACCGGGGAGCTGTTTTTT. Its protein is CAWRKGVNTGELFF.

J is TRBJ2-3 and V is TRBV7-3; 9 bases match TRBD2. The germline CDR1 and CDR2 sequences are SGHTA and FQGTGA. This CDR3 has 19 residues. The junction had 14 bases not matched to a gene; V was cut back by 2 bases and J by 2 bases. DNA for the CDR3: TGTGCCAGCAGCTTAGGGTCCGGGACTAGCAAATTTTCCACAGATACGCAGTATTTT. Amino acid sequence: CASSLGSGTSKFSTDTQYF.

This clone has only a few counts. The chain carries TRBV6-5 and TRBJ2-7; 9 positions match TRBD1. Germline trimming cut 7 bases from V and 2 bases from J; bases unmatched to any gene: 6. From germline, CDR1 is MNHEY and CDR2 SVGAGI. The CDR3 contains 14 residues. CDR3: CASIGTGLPYEQYF. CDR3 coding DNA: TGTGCCAGCATAGGGACAGGGTTGCCCTACGAGCAGTACTTC.

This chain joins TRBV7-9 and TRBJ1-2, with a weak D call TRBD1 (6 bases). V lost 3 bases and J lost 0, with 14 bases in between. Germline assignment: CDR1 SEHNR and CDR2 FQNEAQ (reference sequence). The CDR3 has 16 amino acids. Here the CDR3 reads CASSFHGGGTNYGYTF. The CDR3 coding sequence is TGTGCCAGCAGCTTTCATGGGGGGGGCACTAACTATGGCTACACCTTC. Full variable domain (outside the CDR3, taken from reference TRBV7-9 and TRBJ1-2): DTGVSQNPRHKITKRGQNVTFRCDPISEHNRLYWYRQTLGQGPEFLTYFQNEAQLEKSRLLSDRFSAERPKGSFSTLEIQRTEQGDSAMYLCASSFHGGGTNYGYTFGSGTRLTVV.

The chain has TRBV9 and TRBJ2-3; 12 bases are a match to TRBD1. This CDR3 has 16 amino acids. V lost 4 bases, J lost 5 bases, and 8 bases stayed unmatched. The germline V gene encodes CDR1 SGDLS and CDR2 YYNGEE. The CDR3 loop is CASSLGTGGSVDTQYF. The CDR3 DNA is TGTGCCAGCAGCCTAGGGACAGGGGGCTCGGTAGATACGCAGTATTTT.

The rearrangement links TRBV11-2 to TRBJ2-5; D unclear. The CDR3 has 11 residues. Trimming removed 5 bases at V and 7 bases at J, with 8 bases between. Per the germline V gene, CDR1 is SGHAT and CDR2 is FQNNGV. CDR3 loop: CASSLTWTQYF. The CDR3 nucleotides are TGTGCCAGCAGCCTAACGTGGACCCAGTACTTC.

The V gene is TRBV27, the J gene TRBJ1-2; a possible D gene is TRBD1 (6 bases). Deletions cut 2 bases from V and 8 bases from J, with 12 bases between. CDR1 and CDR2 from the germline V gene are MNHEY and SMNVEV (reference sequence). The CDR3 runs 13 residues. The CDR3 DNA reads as TGTGCCAGCAGTTTAGGCGGGGGCGACGGCTACACCTTC. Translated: CASSLGGGDGYTF.

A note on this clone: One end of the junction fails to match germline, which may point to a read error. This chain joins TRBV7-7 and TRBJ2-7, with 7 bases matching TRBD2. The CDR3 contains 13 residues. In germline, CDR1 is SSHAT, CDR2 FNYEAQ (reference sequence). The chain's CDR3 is CASSWTSGGEQYF. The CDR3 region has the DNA TGTGCTAGCAGCTGGACGTCCGGGGGGGAGCAGTACTTC. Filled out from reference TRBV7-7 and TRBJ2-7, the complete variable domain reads GAGVSQSPRYKVTKRGQDVTLRCDPISSHATLYWYQQALGQGPEFLTYFNYEAQPDKSGLPSDRFSAERPEGSISTLTIQRTEQRDSAMYRCASSWTSGGEQYFGPGTRLTVT.